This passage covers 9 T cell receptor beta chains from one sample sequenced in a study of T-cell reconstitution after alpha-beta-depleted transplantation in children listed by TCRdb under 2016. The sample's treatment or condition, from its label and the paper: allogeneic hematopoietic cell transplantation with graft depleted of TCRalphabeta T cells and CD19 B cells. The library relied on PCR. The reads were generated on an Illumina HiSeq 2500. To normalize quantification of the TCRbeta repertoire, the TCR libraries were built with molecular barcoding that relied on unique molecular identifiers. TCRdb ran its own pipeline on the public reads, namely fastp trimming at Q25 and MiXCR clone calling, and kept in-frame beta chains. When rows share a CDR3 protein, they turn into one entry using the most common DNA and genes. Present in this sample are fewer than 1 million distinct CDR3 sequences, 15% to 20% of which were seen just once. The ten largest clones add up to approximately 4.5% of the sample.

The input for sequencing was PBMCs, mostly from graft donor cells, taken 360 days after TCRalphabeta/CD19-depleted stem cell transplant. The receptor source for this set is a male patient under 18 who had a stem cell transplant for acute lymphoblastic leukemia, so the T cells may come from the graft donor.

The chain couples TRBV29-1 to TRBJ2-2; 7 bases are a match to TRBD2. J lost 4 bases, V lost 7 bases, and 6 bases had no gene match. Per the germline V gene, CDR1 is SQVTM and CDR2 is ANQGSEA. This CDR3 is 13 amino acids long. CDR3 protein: CSGGRGFTGELFF. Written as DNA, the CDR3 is TGCAGCGGAGGGCGGGGGTTCACCGGGGAGCTGTTTTTT.

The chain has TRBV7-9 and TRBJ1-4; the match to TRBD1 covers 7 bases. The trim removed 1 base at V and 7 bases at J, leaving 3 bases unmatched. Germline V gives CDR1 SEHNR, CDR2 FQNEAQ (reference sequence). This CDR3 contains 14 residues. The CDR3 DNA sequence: TGTGCCAGCAGCTTAGAAGGGGGCATTGAAAAACTGTTTTTT. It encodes CASSLEGGIEKLFF.

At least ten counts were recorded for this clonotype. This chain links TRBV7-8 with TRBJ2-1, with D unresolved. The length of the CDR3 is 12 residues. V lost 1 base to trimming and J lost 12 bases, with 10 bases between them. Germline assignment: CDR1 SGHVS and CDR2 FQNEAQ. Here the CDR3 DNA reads TGTGCCAGCAGCTTAGGAAGGGTCGGGCAGTTCTTC. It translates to CASSLGRVGQFF.

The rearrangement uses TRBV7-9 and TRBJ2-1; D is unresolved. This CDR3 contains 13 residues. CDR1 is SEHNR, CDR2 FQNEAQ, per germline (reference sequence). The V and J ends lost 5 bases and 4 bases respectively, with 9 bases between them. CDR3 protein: CASSADLYNEQFF. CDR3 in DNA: TGTGCCAGCAGCGCCGACTTGTACAATGAGCAGTTCTTC.

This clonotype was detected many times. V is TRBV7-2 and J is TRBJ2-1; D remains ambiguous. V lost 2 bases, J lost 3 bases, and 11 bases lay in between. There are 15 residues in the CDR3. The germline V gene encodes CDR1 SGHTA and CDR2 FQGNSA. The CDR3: CASSLSRGLYNEQFF. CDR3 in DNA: TGTGCCAGCAGCTTAAGCCGCGGTCTCTACAATGAGCAGTTCTTC.

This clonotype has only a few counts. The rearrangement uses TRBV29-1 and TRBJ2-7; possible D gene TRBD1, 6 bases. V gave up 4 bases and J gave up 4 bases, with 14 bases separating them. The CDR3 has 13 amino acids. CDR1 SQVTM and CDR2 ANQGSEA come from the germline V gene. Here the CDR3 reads CSVGTGSSYEQYF. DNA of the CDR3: TGCAGCGTTGGCACAGGGAGTAGTTACGAGCAGTACTTC.

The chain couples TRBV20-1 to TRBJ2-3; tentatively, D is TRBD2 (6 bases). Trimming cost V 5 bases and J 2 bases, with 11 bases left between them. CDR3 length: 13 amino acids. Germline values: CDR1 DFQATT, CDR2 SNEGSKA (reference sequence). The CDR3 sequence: CSAAGRNTDTQYF. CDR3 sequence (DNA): TGCAGTGCTGCGGGACGGAACACAGATACGCAGTATTTT.

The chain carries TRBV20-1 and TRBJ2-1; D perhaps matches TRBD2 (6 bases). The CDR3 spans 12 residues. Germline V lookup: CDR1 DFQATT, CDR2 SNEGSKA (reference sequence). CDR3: CRSQGGPNEQFF. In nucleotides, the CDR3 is TGCAGGAGCCAAGGAGGGCCCAATGAGCAGTTCTTC.

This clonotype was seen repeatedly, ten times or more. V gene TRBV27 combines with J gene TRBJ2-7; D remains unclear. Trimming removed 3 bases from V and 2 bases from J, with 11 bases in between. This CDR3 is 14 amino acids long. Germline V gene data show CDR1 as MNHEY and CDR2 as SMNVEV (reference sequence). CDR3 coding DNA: TGTGCCAGCAGTTTCGGATCAGGACCCTACGAGCAGTACTTC. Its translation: CASSFGSGPYEQYF.